Shown below are 21 T cell receptor beta chains from a single sample sequenced in a study of T cells in Graves' hyperthyroidism and ophthalmopathy. The source material, RNA transcripts, was used to amplify TCR beta CDR3 regions. Using the HTBI primer set, a first-round RT-PCR was run on the TCR CDR3. TCRdb recomputed calls from the multiplex PCR reads with MiXCR, one row per CDR3 protein. The table shows approximately 610,000 distinct CDR3 sequences, with roughly 17% occurring only once. Sequenced sample: blood. These receptors all stem from a woman aged 18-29 years with Graves' hyperthyroidism.

There are a few counts of this clonotype. This chain connects TRBV20-1 to TRBJ1-2; 7 bases map to TRBD1. With 5 bases clipped from V and 5 bases from J, the junction kept 8 bases outside the gene matches. The germline V gene encodes CDR1 DFQATT and CDR2 SNEGSKA (reference sequence). The CDR3 extends over 13 amino acids. The CDR3 nucleotides read TGCAGTGCTTCCTTGACAGGGACTTATGGCTACACCTTC. Its protein is CSASLTGTYGYTF.

This clonotype was detected ten times or more. This sequence joins TRBV11-3 and TRBJ2-2, with D tentatively TRBD1 or TRBD2 (6 bases each). Germline V gene sequence: CDR1 SGHNT, CDR2 YENEEA. V was shortened by 8 bases and J by 4 bases, with 14 bases between the two germline ends. This CDR3 contains 14 residues. The CDR3: CASVGGGVTGELFF. The DNA for the CDR3 is TGTGCCAGCGTCGGAGGGGGAGTCACCGGGGAGCTGTTTTTT.

Comments on this clonotype: A clone one base away is much larger, so this may be a read error. V is TRBV20-1 and J is TRBJ2-3, with D possibly TRBD2 on 5 matching bases. Germline assignment: CDR1 DFQATT and CDR2 SNEGSKA (reference sequence). Deletions cut 3 bases from V and 6 bases from J, with 13 bases between. The CDR3 has 13 residues. CDR3 region: CSARGASSDTQYF. The CDR3 DNA is TGCAGTGCTAGGGGAGCATCCTCGGATACGCAGTATTTT.

There are a few counts of this clonotype. The CDR3 sequence: CASSLRGEEETQYF. Written as DNA, the CDR3 is TGTGCCAGCAGTTTAAGGGGGGAGGAAGAGACCCAGTACTTC. V is TRBV28 and J is TRBJ2-5; D may correspond to TRBD1 or TRBD2 (6 bases each). The V and J ends lost 2 bases and 3 bases respectively, with 10 bases between them. The CDR3 runs 14 residues. CDR1 MDHEN and CDR2 SYDVKM come from the germline V gene.

This clonotype was observed at least ten times. This chain connects TRBV20-1 to TRBJ1-1; D remains ambiguous. Trimming removed 6 bases at V and 1 base at J, with 12 bases between. The length of the CDR3 is 13 residues. Germline V gene sequence: CDR1 DFQATT, CDR2 SNEGSKA (reference sequence). The CDR3 DNA sequence: TGCAGTGCCCCAGTGAGGAAGAACACTGAAGCTTTCTTT. It specifies CSAPVRKNTEAFF.

This clonotype was counted a few times. This chain joins TRBV14 and TRBJ1-1, with unresolved D. The CDR3 totals 16 residues. With 1 base removed from V and 1 base from J, the gap between germline ends came to 13 bases. Germline CDR1 SGHDN, CDR2 FVKESK. CDR3 in amino acids: CASSQVGVRKNTEAFF. CDR3 bases: TGTGCCAGCAGCCAAGTTGGGGTCCGGAAGAACACTGAAGCTTTCTTT.

This clonotype was counted many times. The V and J genes are TRBV6-1 and TRBJ2-5; weak D call: TRBD1 (6 bases). Germline V gene data show CDR1 as MNHNS and CDR2 as SASEGT. The CDR3 is 16 residues long. Between the trimmed V and J ends, which lost 3 bases and 5 bases, there was a span of 19 bases. The CDR3 loop is CASSDLWYRVEETQYF. The CDR3 DNA sequence: TGTGCCAGCAGTGATTTATGGTACAGGGTAGAGGAGACCCAGTACTTC.

This clonotype has ten or more counts. The genes are TRBV20-1 and TRBJ2-5; 8 nucleotides align to TRBD1. V gave up 3 bases and J gave up 4 bases; unmatched junction bases: 4. CDR3 size: 13 residues. Germline V gives CDR1 DFQATT, CDR2 SNEGSKA (reference sequence). CDR3 DNA sequence: TGCAGTGCTAGGTCAGGGGGCCGAGAGACCCAGTACTTC. It codes for CSARSGGRETQYF.

This clonotype came up many times. V usage is TRBV20-1 and J usage is TRBJ2-5, with 7 bases fitting TRBD2. Per germline, CDR1 DFQATT and CDR2 SNEGSKA (reference sequence). J was trimmed by 3 bases and V by 1 base; bases with no gene match: 17. The CDR3 contains 18 residues. CDR3 DNA: TGCAGTGCTAGAGGCAGTGGGGTTACGAGCGGGATAAAAGAGACCCAGTACTTC. It yields the protein CSARGSGVTSGIKETQYF.

This chain joins TRBV29-1 and TRBJ2-7, with D possibly matching TRBD1 (5 bases). The CDR3 covers 12 residues. V was shortened by 4 bases and J by 7 bases, with 14 bases between the two germline ends. Germline V CDR1 and CDR2: SQVTM, ANQGSEA. In nucleotides, the CDR3 is TGCAGCGTTGCTGACAGCCCCCCGGAGCAGTACTTC. Translated, it gives CSVADSPPEQYF.

This clonotype was detected many times. The rearrangement links TRBV27 to TRBJ1-1; 10 nucleotides line up with TRBD1. The CDR3 is 17 amino acids. Germline V gene data show CDR1 as MNHEY and CDR2 as SMNVEV (reference sequence). J was trimmed by 1 base and V by 5 bases; bases with no gene match: 10. The CDR3 spells CASSRDPGQGWNTEAFF. The CDR3 DNA is TGTGCCAGCAGTCGAGACCCGGGACAGGGGTGGAACACTGAAGCTTTCTTT.

This clonotype was observed many times. This chain joins TRBV6-5 and TRBJ2-1; 9 bases match TRBD2. J gave up 2 bases and V 2 bases, and 7 bases lay outside the gene matches. Germline loops: CDR1 MNHEY, CDR2 SVGAGI. The CDR3 is made up of 17 amino acids. CDR3 sequence reads: CASSYTTPSGTYNEQFF. Written as DNA, the CDR3 is TGTGCCAGCAGTTACACGACTCCTAGCGGGACCTACAATGAGCAGTTCTTC.

The chain uses TRBV30 and TRBJ2-4; D might be TRBD1 (6 bases). This CDR3 has 16 amino acids. Germline V gene sequence: CDR1 GTSNPN, CDR2 SVGIG (reference sequence). V was pared by 4 bases and J by 0 bases, with 16 bases between. CDR3 loop: CAWMDRDNLAKNIQYF. The DNA for the CDR3 is TGTGCCTGGATGGACAGAGACAATCTAGCCAAAAACATTCAGTACTTC.

This clonotype was seen at least ten times. The V and J genes are TRBV20-1 and TRBJ2-4; tentatively, D is TRBD1 (7 bases). The V gene lost 0 bases and the J gene lost 8 bases, with 14 bases spanning the gap. This CDR3 has 14 residues. Germline CDR1 is DFQATT and CDR2 is SNEGSKA (reference sequence). The CDR3 DNA follows: TGCAGTGCTAGAGATTCAGGGGGGTTCGACATTCAGTACTTC. It translates to CSARDSGGFDIQYF.

The genes are TRBV13 and TRBJ2-3, with 13 positions matching TRBD2. V was clipped by 5 bases and J by 4 bases; unmatched bases: 6. The CDR3 covers 16 residues. Per the germline V gene, CDR1 is PRHDT and CDR2 is FYEKMQ (reference sequence). The chain's CDR3 is CASSPGLAGVADTQYF. Here the CDR3 DNA reads TGTGCCAGCAGCCCCGGACTAGCGGGGGTGGCAGATACGCAGTATTTT.

This clonotype occurred many times. The rearrangement uses TRBV29-1 and TRBJ2-2, with D maybe TRBD1 (6 bases). The CDR3 is made up of 12 amino acids. The germline CDR1 and CDR2 sequences are SQVTM and ANQGSEA. The V end was cut by 4 bases, the J end by 6 bases, with 9 bases between. The CDR3 DNA sequence: TGCAGCGTTGGAGGGGGTTCCGGGGAGCTGTTTTTT. Translation gives CSVGGGSGELFF.

This clonotype was observed a handful of times. The genes are TRBV18 and TRBJ1-1, with D perhaps matching TRBD1 (6 bases). Looked up from germline, CDR1 is KGHSH and CDR2 is LQKENI. This CDR3 contains 15 residues. Trimming shortened V by 6 bases and J by 4 bases, and 18 bases separated the two germline ends. The CDR3 nucleotides are TGTGCCAGCTCTCACTCCAGGGGAGGGAGCACTGAAGCTTTCTTT. Its translation: CASSHSRGGSTEAFF.

This clonotype has a handful of counts. The genes are TRBV19 and TRBJ1-1; no clear D gene. Germline CDR1 LNHDA, CDR2 SQIVND (reference sequence). CDR3 length: 15 residues. Trimming took off 3 bases at V and 0 bases at J, with 11 bases between the two ends. The chain's CDR3 is CASSIIYGLNTEAFF. The CDR3 DNA reads as TGTGCCAGTAGTATTATTTACGGACTGAACACTGAAGCTTTCTTT. Full variable domain (rest looked up from reference TRBV19 and TRBJ1-1): DGGITQSPKYLFRKEGQNVTLSCEQNLNHDAMYWYRQDPGQGLRLIYYSQIVNDFQKGDIAEGYSVSREKKESFPLTVTSAQKNPTAFYLCASSIIYGLNTEAFFGQGTRLTVV.

In this sample, this clonotype turned up a few times. For the CDR3, the DNA is TGTGCCAGCAGCCAAGGGGGTAAATCGAGCTACGAGCAGTACTTC. It is translated as CASSQGGKSSYEQYF. V is TRBV3-1 and J is TRBJ2-7, with unresolved D. V lost 1 base, J lost 3 bases, and 13 bases lay in between. The CDR3 is 15 residues long. The germline CDR1 and CDR2 sequences are LGHDT and YNNKEL (reference sequence).

The chain is built from TRBV19 and TRBJ1-6, with 8 bases identical to TRBD1. Looked up from germline, CDR1 is LNHDA and CDR2 is SQIVND (reference sequence). The CDR3 has 13 amino acids. V was clipped by 6 bases and J by 12 bases; unmatched bases: 7. CDR3 coding DNA: TGTGCCAGTAGGCCGGACAGGGCACGACCCCTCCACTTT. Its translation is CASRPDRARPLHF.

In this sample, this clonotype turned up many times. The rearrangement uses TRBV6-1 and TRBJ1-1; D gene uncertain. CDR3 length equals 15 residues. V was shortened by 7 bases and J by 4 bases, with 19 bases between the two germline ends. Germline V lookup: CDR1 MNHNS, CDR2 SASEGT. This chain's CDR3 is CASTDGSMGGTEAFF. In nucleotides, the CDR3 is TGTGCCAGCACCGACGGGTCAATGGGTGGCACTGAAGCTTTCTTT.